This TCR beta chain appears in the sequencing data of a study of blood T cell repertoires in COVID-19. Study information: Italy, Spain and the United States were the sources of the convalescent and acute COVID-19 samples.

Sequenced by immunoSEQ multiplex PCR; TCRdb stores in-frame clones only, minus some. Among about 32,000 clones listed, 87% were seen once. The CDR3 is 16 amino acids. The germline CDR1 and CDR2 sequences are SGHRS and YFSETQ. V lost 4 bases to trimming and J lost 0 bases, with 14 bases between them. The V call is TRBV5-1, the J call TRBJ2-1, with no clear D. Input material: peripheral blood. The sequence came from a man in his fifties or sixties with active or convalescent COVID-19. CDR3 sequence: CASSGLATSSYNEQFF. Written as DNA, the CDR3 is TGCGCCAGCAGCGGGTTAGCTACGAGCTCCTACAATGAGCAGTTCTTC.